This T cell receptor (beta chain) originates from a study of PD-1 blockade in classical Hodgkin lymphoma (dated by TCRdb to the early 2020s). The study in broad terms: Nivolumab dosing was 3 mg/kg intravenously every 2 weeks, continuing until either disease progression or unacceptable toxicity. The study used TCR beta sequencing and CyTOF to define a peripheral blood immune signature of response to PD-1 blockade in classical Hodgkin lymphoma. General conclusions and limits of the study: The study was restricted to a single clinical trial cohort, and the causes of repertoire differences, possibly disease activity or prior therapy, were left undefined. By C4D1, a significant rise was seen in CD4+ TCR diversity but not in CD8+ TCR diversity (p=0.0027 vs p=0.16), and the rise was most apparent among complete responders (p=0.02). Lower diversity was seen in patients whose nivolumab began less than 1 year after ASCT, and these patients were left out of later analyses so that immune reconstitution would not confound the results. Baseline TCR diversity was reported as lower in newly diagnosed patients than in healthy donors, and lower still in relapsed/refractory patients. Trial patients achieving complete response had baseline diversity similar to newly diagnosed patients, whereas partial responders and progressors had significantly lower diversity.

The Qiagen DNeasy kit was used to extract genomic DNA both from unsorted PBMCs and from the negatively selected CD4+ and CD8+ fractions. Using primers that anneal to V and J segments, immunoSEQ multiplex PCR amplified the TCR beta CDR3 regions. Amplification bias was minimized using a synthetic immune receptor repertoire, and residual bias was removed computationally after sequencing. Turning to the authors' computational methods: Repertoire diversity was quantified as the Shannon entropy index using custom Python scripts. Unsorted, CD4+ and CD8+ repertoires were examined separately, except in combined analyses, for which CD4+ and CD8+ sequences were merged in silico. Clonal expansion was defined as a frequency increase of at least 2-fold after treatment compared with C1D1, and clones undetected at baseline were assigned a pseudocount of 0.5. Singleton clones were defined as clones with 0 or 1 copy at C1D1, and non-singleton clones were defined as clones with 2 or more copies. By matching protein sequences in sorted samples from the same patient, clones expanded in unsorted samples were annotated as CD4+, CD8+ or unknown. Wilcoxon tests on paired samples were used to test changes in diversity from C1D1 to C4D1. The source is immuneACCESS, and TCRdb retained only in-frame sequences with V and J called. Part of the clones is not carried over; for the studies checked, unresolved V genes explain less than half of this, and the remainder is unexplained. D and trimming come from the DNA, and the V and J calls and clone size come from that table. This sample gives approximately 8,800 clones in total; 84% of them show up just once. The ten largest clones represent over 10% of the sample.

The time point label corresponds to: cycle 1 day 1 (C1D1), immediately before nivolumab initiation. Relapse after autologous stem cell transplantation had occurred in all trial patients, and cohorts A, B and C were distinguished by prior brentuximab vedotin exposure. CD4+ T cells were purified from thawed PBMCs by magnetic negative selection with a Miltenyi CD4+ T cell isolation kit. The trial cohort was composed of about 60 patients with relapsed/refractory classical Hodgkin lymphoma, for whom complete response, partial response or progressive disease was recorded as best overall response. Trial patients were treated with single-agent nivolumab in the multi-cohort phase II CheckMate 205 trial. Best overall response was determined by an independent review committee according to the 2007 International Working Group response criteria. Trial PBMCs were collected immediately before nivolumab initiation (C1D1) and during therapy at cycle 2 day 1 and cycle 4 day 1. After peripheral blood was drawn into 8 mL Vacutainer Cell Preparation Tubes, PBMCs were isolated by centrifugation and then cryopreserved. Purified CD4+ and CD8+ fractions were prepared only for cases in which an additional PBMC sample was available. Magnetically labelled cells were depleted on LS columns in a quadroMACS separator, and the flow-through was collected as the purified fraction.

Worth noting for this clone: Its binding antigen is unknown. No base quality values were provided; no much bigger clone lies one nucleotide off.

V sheds 4 bases and J sheds 0 bases, leaving 14 bases between their ends. The CDR1 and CDR2 encoded by the germline V gene are SGHRS and YFSETQ. Inclusive of the bounding cysteine and phenylalanine, the CDR3 is 15 residues long. The read is trimmed to its CDR3 DNA, 45 bases read in frame from base 1. The material sequenced was CD4+ T cells from blood, taken at baseline. The origin of this receptor is a human donor with classical Hodgkin lymphoma. The rearrangement combines TRBV5-1 with TRBJ2-7; the D segment may tentatively be TRBD1 or TRBD2, each giving 5 matched bases. This receptor has the CDR3 CASSPRDPSSYEQYF. The DNA reads as follows: TGCGCCAGCAGCCCCCGGGACCCGAGCTCCTACGAGCAGTACTTC.